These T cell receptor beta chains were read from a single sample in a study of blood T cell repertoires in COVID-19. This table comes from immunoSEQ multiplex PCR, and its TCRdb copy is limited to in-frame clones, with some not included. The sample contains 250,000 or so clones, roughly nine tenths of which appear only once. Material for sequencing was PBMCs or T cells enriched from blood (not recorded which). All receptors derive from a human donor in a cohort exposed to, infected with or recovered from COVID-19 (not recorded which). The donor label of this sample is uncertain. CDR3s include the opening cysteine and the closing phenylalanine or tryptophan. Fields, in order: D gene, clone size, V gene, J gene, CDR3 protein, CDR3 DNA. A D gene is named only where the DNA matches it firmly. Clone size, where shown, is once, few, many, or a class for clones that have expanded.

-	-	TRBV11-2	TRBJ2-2	CASSRDILTGELFF	TGTGCCAGCAGCCGGGACATCCTCACCGGGGAGCTGTTTTTT
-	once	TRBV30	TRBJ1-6	CAWSVRATLHF	TGTGCCTGGAGTGTCAGGGCCACCCTCCACTTT
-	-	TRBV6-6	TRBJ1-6	CASSYSRQYLYSPLHF	TGTGCCAGCAGTTACTCCAGGCAGTACTTATATTCACCCCTCCACTTT
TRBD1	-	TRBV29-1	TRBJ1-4	CSVEGTGGKGEKLFF	TGCAGCGTGGAGGGGACAGGGGGCAAAGGTGAAAAACTGTTTTTT
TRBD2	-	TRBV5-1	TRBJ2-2	CASSSARGVSGTESTGELFF	TGCGCCAGCAGTTCCGCGCGGGGGGTTTCGGGGACCGAAAGCACCGGGGAGCTGTTTTTT
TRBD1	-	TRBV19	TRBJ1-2	CASSKTGHGYTF	TGTGCCAGTAGCAAGACAGGGCATGGCTACACCTTC
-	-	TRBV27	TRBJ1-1	CASSLKGAVTEAFF	TGTGCCAGCAGTTTAAAAGGGGCGGTCACTGAAGCTTTCTTT
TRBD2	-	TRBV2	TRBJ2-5	CASSDPRLTSGDQETQYF	TGTGCCAGCAGTGACCCCAGATTGACTAGCGGGGACCAAGAGACCCAGTACTTC
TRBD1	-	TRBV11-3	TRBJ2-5	CASSPTGGAETQYF	TGTGCCAGCAGCCCGACAGGGGGCGCAGAGACCCAGTACTTC
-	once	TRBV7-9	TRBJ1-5	CASSFIDSSGSQPQHF	TGTGCCAGCAGCTTTATCGACAGTTCCGGTAGCCAGCCCCAGCATTTT
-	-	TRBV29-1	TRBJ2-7	CSVRHSTSYEQYF	TGCAGCGTTCGACACTCGACCTCCTACGAGCAGTACTTC
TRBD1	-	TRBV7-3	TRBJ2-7	CASSQDRDYEQYF	TGTGCCAGCAGCCAGGACAGGGACTACGAGCAGTACTTC
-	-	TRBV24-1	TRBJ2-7	CATSDPDSLGGEQYF	TGTGCCACCAGTGACCCCGACTCCCTCGGAGGCGAGCAGTACTTC
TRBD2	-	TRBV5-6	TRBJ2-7	CASSQGTSGSNEQYF	TGTGCCAGCAGCCAAGGGACTAGCGGATCGAACGAGCAGTACTTC
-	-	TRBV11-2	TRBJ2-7	CASSLTGRSSNEQYF	TGTGCCAGCAGCTTAACGGGAAGAAGTAGCAACGAGCAGTACTTC
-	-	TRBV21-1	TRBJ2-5	CASLVRRLADLQETQYF	TGTGCCAGCCTCGTCCGCCGCCTAGCGGATCTCCAAGAGACCCAGTACTTC
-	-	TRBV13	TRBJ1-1	CASSSTWNTEAFF	TGTGCCAGCAGCTCCACATGGAACACTGAAGCTTTCTTT